A selection of T cell receptor beta chains follows, all from one sample in a study of T cells after yellow fever vaccination. MiXCR was run by TCRdb on the 5' RACE reads, yielding one entry per CDR3 protein. The table lists approximately 180,000 distinct CDR3 sequences, about 6% of them singletons. The starting material was CD4+ T cells sorted from PBMCs, obtained on the day of the first yellow fever vaccination. Source of these receptors: a man between 18 and 35 years old who received the YFV17D yellow fever vaccine. Both conserved end residues are part of each CDR3. Fields, in order: D gene, clone size, V gene, J gene, CDR3 protein, CDR3 DNA. The D gene is left open where the match is weak. For some rows the clone size is stated as once, few or many, or as a class when expanded; others skip it.

-	many	TRBV20-1	TRBJ2-7	CSARAPTSYEQYF	TGCAGTGCTAGAGCGCCTACCTCCTACGAGCAGTACTTC
TRBD2	few	TRBV5-1	TRBJ2-1	CATEKTGGPVDEQFF	TGCGCCACAGAAAAAACGGGGGGGCCGGTCGATGAGCAGTTCTTC
-	many	TRBV20-1	TRBJ2-5	CSASWARRETQYF	TGCAGTGCTAGTTGGGCCCGCAGGGAGACCCAGTACTTC
-	many	TRBV5-1	TRBJ2-1	CASSFDRRHSYNEQFF	TGCGCCAGCAGCTTCGACAGGCGACACTCCTACAATGAGCAGTTCTTC
TRBD2	-	TRBV20-1	TRBJ2-7	CSASSGGLGEQYF	TGCAGTGCTAGTTCGGGGGGGCTGGGGGAGCAGTACTTC
-	many	TRBV6-2/TRBV6-3	TRBJ1-6	CASTKGTYSPLHF	TGTGCCAGCACCAAGGGTACCTATTCACCCCTCCACTTT
-	few	TRBV18	TRBJ1-5	CASSPSGWGSNQPQHF	TGTGCCAGCTCACCATCCGGCTGGGGGAGCAATCAGCCCCAGCATTTT
-	many	TRBV5-1	TRBJ2-5	CASSLLSRNEETQYF	TGCGCCAGCAGCTTGTTGTCGAGGAATGAAGAGACCCAGTACTTC
-	many	TRBV27	TRBJ2-4	CASSRDIKNIQYF	TGTGCCAGCAGCAGGGATATAAAAAACATTCAGTACTTC
TRBD2	many	TRBV5-1	TRBJ2-3	CASSPGGYTDTQYF	TGCGCCAGCAGCCCGGGGGGGTACACAGATACGCAGTATTTT
-	many	TRBV20-1	TRBJ1-5	CSARGPGDSNQPQHF	TGCAGTGCTAGAGGTCCCGGGGATAGCAATCAGCCCCAGCATTTT
TRBD1	many	TRBV5-1	TRBJ2-2	CASSLGGTESSRELFF	TGCGCCAGCAGCTTGGGTGGGACAGAGAGTAGCCGGGAGCTGTTTTTT
-	many	TRBV4-1	TRBJ1-1	CASSQVGRKNTEAFF	TGCGCCAGCAGCCAAGTCGGGCGGAAGAACACTGAAGCTTTCTTT
TRBD1	-	TRBV5-1	TRBJ2-5	CASSSLPGQGKETQYF	TGCGCCAGCAGCTCCCTACCGGGACAGGGGAAAGAGACCCAGTACTTC